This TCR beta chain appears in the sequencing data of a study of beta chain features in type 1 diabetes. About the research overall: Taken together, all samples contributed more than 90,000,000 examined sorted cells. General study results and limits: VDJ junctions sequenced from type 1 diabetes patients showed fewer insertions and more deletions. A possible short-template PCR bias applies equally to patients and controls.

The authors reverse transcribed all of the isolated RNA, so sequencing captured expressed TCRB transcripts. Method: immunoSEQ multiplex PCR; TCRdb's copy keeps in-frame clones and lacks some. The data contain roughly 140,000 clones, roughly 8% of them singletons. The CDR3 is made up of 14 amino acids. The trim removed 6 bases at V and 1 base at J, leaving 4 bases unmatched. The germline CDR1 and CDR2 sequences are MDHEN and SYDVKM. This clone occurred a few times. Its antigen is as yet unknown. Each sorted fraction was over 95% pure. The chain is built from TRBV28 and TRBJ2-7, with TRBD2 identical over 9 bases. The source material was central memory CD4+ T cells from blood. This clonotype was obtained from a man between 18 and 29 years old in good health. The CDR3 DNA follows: TGTGCCAGCAGGCCCGCGGGGGGGTCCTACGAGCAGTACTTC. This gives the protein CASRPAGGSYEQYF.